This TCR beta chain was observed in a study of T cells in tuberculosis. General observations from the study: GMM-specific TCRs were nearer to active tuberculosis alpha repertoires, suggesting expansion.

Details on this clone: Its specificity is unknown.

CDR3 length equals 17 residues. Trimming left V 5 bases short and J 2 bases short, with 22 bases between. Germline CDR1 LNHDA, CDR2 SQIVND (reference sequence). At study entry, adolescents had tuberculin skin tests and IGRA screening. Data came from immunoSEQ multiplex PCR; TCRdb stores just in-frame clones and leaves some out. This table holds about 32,000 clones, around 94% found once. V usage is TRBV19 and J usage is TRBJ2-7; D not certain. The receptor comes from a donor aged 10 to 29 with latent tuberculosis or without tuberculosis infection. The sample comprised PBMCs. This CDR3 reads CASSEAVSSLVPYEQYF. CDR3 sequence (DNA): TGTGCCAGTAGTGAGGCGGTATCCAGCCTCGTACCCTACGAGCAGTACTTC.